Below are 24 T cell receptor gamma chains sequenced from a single sample in a study of human gamma delta and Vdelta1 T cells. Antigens of these TCRs are unknown. TCRdb re-called the PCR reads via CATT. Among 7,000 to 10,000 gamma-chain clones listed, about 47% were seen once. Sequenced input: Vdelta1 gamma-delta T cells from blood grown in culture (DOT cells). The source is a human donor in good health.

The chain has TRGV5 and TRGJ1 or TRGJ2. This CDR3 has 13 residues. V trimming: 0 bases; J trimming: 8 bases; junction bases outside the gene matches: 7. Germline V lookup: CDR1 VINAFY, CDR2 YDVSNSKD. The CDR3 sequence is CATWDRLGDKKLF. As DNA, the CDR3 is TGTGCCACCTGGGACAGGCTCGGGGATAAGAAACTCTTT.

Worth noting for this clone: The sample contains more than one DNA sequence encoding this CDR3. The chain uses TRGV3 and TRGJ1 or TRGJ2. CDR3 size: 14 residues. V dropped 0 bases and J dropped 3; count of bases not matched to a gene: 5. CDR1 VTNTFY and CDR2 YDVSTARD come from the germline V gene (reference sequence). The CDR3 protein is CATWDRSLYYKKLF. CDR3 DNA sequence: TGTGCCACCTGGGACAGGTCGCTTTATTATAAGAAACTCTTT.

The chain couples TRGV8 to TRGJP2. The CDR3 sequence is 19 residues long. After removal of 0 bases from V and 5 bases from J, the junction contained 18 bases not matched to a gene. Germline V gene lookup returns CDR1 VENAVY and CDR2 YDSYNSRV. The CDR3 nucleotides read TGTGCCACCTGGGATAGGCCTCAGGAGCAAAAGGGGAGTGATTGGATCAAGACGTTT. It specifies CATWDRPQEQKGSDWIKTF.

On this clone itself: A junction end diverges from the germline sequence, so it may reflect a read error. In the same sample, other DNA sequences code for this CDR3. The rearrangement links TRGV4 to TRGJP2. Germline V gives CDR1 EGSTGY, CDR2 YDSYTSSV. The CDR3 spans 19 residues. The CDR3, as DNA: TGTGCAACCTGGGATGGCATAGGGAGGAAATATAGTAGTGATTGGATCAAGACGTTT. Protein: CATWDGIGRKYSSDWIKTF.

The chain employs TRGV9 and TRGJ1 or TRGJ2. Losses at the gene ends were 0 bases for V and 5 bases for J; bases not matched to a gene: 7. Germline V lookup: CDR1 GITISATS, CDR2 ISYDGTV (reference sequence). The length of the CDR3 is 14 residues. CDR3 protein: CALWEVPGDYKKLF. DNA for the CDR3: TGTGCCTTGTGGGAGGTGCCCGGGGATTATAAGAAACTCTTT.

As to this clone: Within the sample, other DNA sequences also encode this same CDR3. The rearrangement links TRGV3 to TRGJP2. This CDR3 comprises 16 residues. With 0 bases clipped from V and 2 bases from J, the junction kept 6 bases outside the gene matches. The germline CDR1 and CDR2 sequences are VTNTFY and YDVSTARD (reference sequence). Here the CDR3 reads CATWDRPRSSDWIKTF. The DNA of the CDR3 is TGTGCCACCTGGGACAGGCCCAGAAGTAGTGATTGGATCAAGACGTTT.

This clone was counted only a few times. At the DNA level, this CDR3 is encoded by other sequences in the same sample as well. This chain uses TRGV4 with TRGJ1 or TRGJ2. The CDR3 length is 14 residues. CDR1 and CDR2 (germline): EGSTGY, YDSYTSSV. V lost 1 base and J lost 4; bases outside the gene matches: 7. CDR3 in amino acids: CATWDGPGYYKKLF. The CDR3 DNA reads as TGTGCCACCTGGGATGGCCCCGGGTATTATAAGAAACTCTTT.

This clone was found a few times. V is TRGV10 and J is TRGJ1 or TRGJ2. TRGV10 is given ORF status, its function remaining uncertain. V trimming: 8 bases; J trimming: 7 bases; junction bases outside the gene matches: 9. The CDR3 has 12 amino acids. In nucleotides, the CDR3 is TGTGCTGCGTGGGATTATAACTATAAGAAACTCTTT. Amino acids: CAAWDYNYKKLF.

This chain joins TRGV8 and TRGJ1 or TRGJ2. With 0 bases clipped from V and 7 bases from J, the junction kept 3 bases outside the gene matches. The CDR3 has 12 amino acids. From germline, CDR1 is VENAVY and CDR2 YDSYNSRV. The CDR3 DNA sequence: TGTGCCACCTGGGATAGGGACTATAAGAAACTCTTT. Residues: CATWDRDYKKLF.

In regard to this clone: Within the sample, other DNA sequences also encode this same CDR3. The chain recombines TRGV2 with TRGJP1. This CDR3 comprises 15 residues. The V segment lost 0 bases and the J segment 4 bases; nucleotides outside the gene matches: 5. Germline V gene sequence: CDR1 EGSNGY, CDR2 YDSYNSKV. CDR3 DNA sequence: TGTGCCACCTGGGACGGGCCTGTCACTGGTTGGTTCAAGATATTT. Residues: CATWDGPVTGWFKIF.

This clone was picked up a small number of times. This chain links TRGV2 with TRGJ1 or TRGJ2. Germline CDR1 and CDR2: EGSNGY and YDSYNSKV. The CDR3 length is 11 residues. V shed 1 base and J 7 bases; nucleotides not matched to a gene: 1. For the CDR3, the DNA is TGTGCCACCTGGGACGGCTATAAGAAACTCTTT. The encoded protein is CATWDGYKKLF.

This chain uses TRGV4 with TRGJP2. Germline CDR1 is EGSTGY and CDR2 is YDSYTSSV. V lost 0 bases and J lost 5; bases outside the gene matches: 6. CDR3 length: 15 amino acids. CDR3 loop: CATWDGPESDWIKTF. The CDR3 nucleotides read TGTGCCACCTGGGATGGGCCGGAGAGTGATTGGATCAAGACGTTT.

The rearrangement joins TRGV4 to TRGJ1 or TRGJ2. Per the germline V gene, CDR1 is EGSTGY and CDR2 is YDSYTSSV. The J segment lost 5 bases and the V segment lost 2 bases, leaving 6 bases of the junction unmatched. This CDR3 is built from 13 residues. DNA for the CDR3: TGTGCCACCTGGGATGAGAAAAATTATAAGAAACTCTTT. It encodes CATWDEKNYKKLF.

This clone is categorized as medium-sized. The sample contains more than one DNA sequence encoding this CDR3. The chain is built from TRGV2 and TRGJ1 or TRGJ2. The CDR3 has 13 amino acids. J was trimmed by 3 bases and V by 0 bases; bases with no gene match: 2. The germline CDR1 and CDR2 sequences are EGSNGY and YDSYNSKV. DNA of the CDR3: TGTGCCACCTGGGACGGGCCTTATTATAAGAAACTCTTT. Protein: CATWDGPYYKKLF.

V gene TRGV9 combines with J gene TRGJP2. The CDR3 contains 12 residues. Germline trimming cut 4 bases from V and 6 bases from J; bases unmatched to any gene: 2. Germline V gene data show CDR1 as GITISATS and CDR2 as ISYDGTV (reference sequence). The CDR3 loop reads CALWEGDWIKTF. CDR3 nucleotide sequence: TGTGCCTTGTGGGAAGGTGATTGGATCAAGACGTTT.

On this clone itself: A much larger clone sits a single nucleotide away, making a read error possible. The same CDR3 arises from other DNA sequences in this sample as well. The genes are TRGV8 and TRGJ1 or TRGJ2. V lost 1 base, J lost 2 bases, and 2 bases stayed unmatched. The CDR3 is made up of 13 amino acids. Germline V gene data show CDR1 as VENAVY and CDR2 as YDSYNSRV. CDR3 loop: CATWDRYYYKKLF. CDR3 DNA: TGTGCCACCTGGGATAGATATTATTATAAGAAACTCTTT.

This chain links TRGV3 with TRGJ1 or TRGJ2. The junction had 4 bases not matched to a gene; V was cut back by 3 bases and J by 5 bases. Germline lookup yields CDR1 VTNTFY and CDR2 YDVSTARD (reference sequence). There are 12 residues in the CDR3. CDR3 in DNA: TGTGCCACCTGGGACTGCGATTATAAGAAACTCTTT. Translating gives CATWDCDYKKLF.

A word on this clone: It may be a read error: a sequence one base away is much more abundant. This chain uses TRGV3 with TRGJ1 or TRGJ2. Germline lookup yields CDR1 VTNTFY and CDR2 YDVSTARD (reference sequence). The CDR3 loop spans 9 amino acids. The CDR3, as DNA: TGTGCCGCCTGGGATAAGAAACTCTTT. Encoded protein: CAAWDKKLF.

This clone was counted only a few times. Additional DNA sequences in this sample encode the identical CDR3. The chain couples TRGV8 to TRGJ1 or TRGJ2. CDR3 length equals 12 residues. CDR1 is VENAVY, CDR2 YDSYNSRV, per germline. V shed 2 bases and J 6 bases; nucleotides not matched to a gene: 4. CDR3 loop: CATWDKSYKKLF. The CDR3 DNA is TGTGCCACCTGGGATAAGAGTTATAAGAAACTCTTT.

This clone is categorized as large. J is TRGJ1 or TRGJ2 and V is TRGV4. This CDR3 comprises 13 residues. The ends lost 3 bases at V and 0 bases at J; junction bases unmatched: 2. The V gene's germline CDR1 is EGSTGY and CDR2 YDSYTSSV. CDR3 in amino acids: CATWDPNYYKKLF. CDR3 DNA: TGTGCCACCTGGGATCCGAATTATTATAAGAAACTCTTT.

The chain couples TRGV9 to TRGJP2. CDR3 size: 16 residues. Germline CDR1 is GITISATS and CDR2 is ISYDGTV (reference sequence). V lost 2 bases, J lost 2 bases, and 8 bases stayed unmatched. The CDR3 coding sequence is TGTGCCTTGTGGGAGGCCGGAGGGAGTAGTGATTGGATCAAGACGTTT. Translated, it gives CALWEAGGSSDWIKTF.

The chain has TRGV9 and TRGJ1 or TRGJ2. The CDR3 length is 14 residues. CDR1 and CDR2 from the germline V gene are GITISATS and ISYDGTV (reference sequence). Losses at the gene ends were 3 bases for V and 6 bases for J; bases not matched to a gene: 11. The CDR3 coding sequence is TGTGCCTTGTGGGAGTCCTACGGGGGTTATAAGAAACTCTTT. Protein sequence: CALWESYGGYKKLF.

The chain has TRGV8 and TRGJ1 or TRGJ2. The CDR3 is 14 residues long. Germline V lookup: CDR1 VENAVY, CDR2 YDSYNSRV. Germline trimming cut 3 bases from V and 3 bases from J; bases unmatched to any gene: 8. CDR3 amino acids: CATWDRGPYYKKLF. CDR3 in DNA: TGTGCCACCTGGGATCGAGGGCCTTATTATAAGAAACTCTTT.

The chain employs TRGV4 and TRGJ1 or TRGJ2. This CDR3 has 15 amino acids. Germline assignment: CDR1 EGSTGY and CDR2 YDSYTSSV. V shed 3 bases, J shed 3 bases, and the junction held 11 bases outside the gene matches. The CDR3 DNA sequence: TGTGCCACCTGGGATCCACGACGGTCTTATTATAAGAAACTCTTT. Its protein is CATWDPRRSYYKKLF.